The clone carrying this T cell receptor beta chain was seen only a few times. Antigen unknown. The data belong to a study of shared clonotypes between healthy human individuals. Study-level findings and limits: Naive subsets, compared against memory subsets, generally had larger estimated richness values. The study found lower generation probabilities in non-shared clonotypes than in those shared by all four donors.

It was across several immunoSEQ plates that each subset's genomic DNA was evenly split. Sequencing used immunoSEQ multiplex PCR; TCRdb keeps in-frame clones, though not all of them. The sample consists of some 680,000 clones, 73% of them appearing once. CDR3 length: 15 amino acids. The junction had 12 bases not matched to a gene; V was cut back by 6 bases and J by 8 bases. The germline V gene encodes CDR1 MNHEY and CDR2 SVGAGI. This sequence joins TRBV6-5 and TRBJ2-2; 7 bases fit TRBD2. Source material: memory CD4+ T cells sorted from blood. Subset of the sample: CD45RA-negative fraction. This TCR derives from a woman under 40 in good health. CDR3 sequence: CASSPGLVGPGELFF. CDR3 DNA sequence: TGTGCCAGCAGCCCTGGACTAGTGGGTCCGGGGGAGCTGTTTTTT.